The clone carrying this T cell receptor (beta chain) appeared many times. Researchers amplified the TCR beta CDR3 regions from RNA transcripts. First-round RT-PCR of the TCR CDR3 relied on the HTBI primer set. MiXCR, applied by TCRdb to the multiplex PCR reads, yields one record per CDR3 protein. The sample shows approximately 360,000 distinct CDR3 sequences, roughly 14% of them seen only once. The data belong to a study of T cells in Graves' hyperthyroidism and ophthalmopathy. Trimming cost V 8 bases and J 8 bases; bases outside gene matches: 10. The CDR3 runs to 13 residues. CDR1 and CDR2 (germline): SNHLY, FYNNEI. Each diagnosis was grounded in clinical symptoms, serum thyroxine and TRAb, thyroid ultrasound, and orbital computed tomography.

The sample comprised blood. This chain uses TRBV2 with TRBJ1-2; 8 bases match TRBD1. The clonotype originates from a woman between 18 and 29 years old with Graves' hyperthyroidism that later progressed to Graves' ophthalmopathy. Here the CDR3 DNA reads TGTGCCAGCGTAGGACAGGGTGGATACGGCTACACCTTC. This translates into CASVGQGGYGYTF.